This note documents a single T cell receptor (beta chain) sequence. Its matching antigen is unknown. The sample comes from a study of vaccination effects on CD4 cells after COVID-19. The assay was immunoSEQ multiplex PCR, and TCRdb's table has in-frame clones only and misses some. Of over 60,000 clones listed, more than 70% were seen once; the top ten hold 2.5% to 3.5%. Trimming shortened V by 0 bases and J by 7 bases, and 13 bases separated the two germline ends. Per germline, CDR1 LGHNA and CDR2 YSLEER. CDR3 length equals 15 residues. Ahead of sequencing, the ViraFEST assay grew antigen-specific CD4+ T cells using viral peptide pools. Cells that had been cultured for roughly 9 days were the source of isolated CD4+ T cells. Recipients of the vaccine had no prior SARS-CoV-2 infection and negative nucleocapsid antibodies.

This sequence joins TRBV4-3 and TRBJ1-5, with D possibly being TRBD1 (6 bases). This material consisted of CD4+ T cells from PBMCs cultured with HCoV-NL63 spike peptides, taken before COVID-19 vaccination. The clonotype originates from a human donor who received a COVID-19 vaccine. CDR3 sequence reads: CASSQEGGLGQPQHF. The DNA for the CDR3 is TGCGCCAGCAGCCAAGAAGGGGGACTTGGGCAGCCCCAGCATTTT.